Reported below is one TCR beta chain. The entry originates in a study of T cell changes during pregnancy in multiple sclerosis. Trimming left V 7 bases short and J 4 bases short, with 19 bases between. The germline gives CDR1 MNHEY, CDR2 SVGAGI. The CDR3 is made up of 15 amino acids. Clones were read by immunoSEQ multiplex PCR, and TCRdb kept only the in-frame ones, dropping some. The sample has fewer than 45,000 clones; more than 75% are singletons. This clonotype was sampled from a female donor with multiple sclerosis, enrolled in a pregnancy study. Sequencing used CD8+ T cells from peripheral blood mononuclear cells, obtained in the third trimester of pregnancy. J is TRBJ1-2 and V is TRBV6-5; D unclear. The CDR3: CASTPSGEGSYGYTF. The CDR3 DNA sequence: TGTGCCAGCACCCCCTCCGGGGAAGGCAGCTATGGCTACACCTTC.